The present T cell receptor (beta chain) was sequenced within a study of radiotherapy plus CTLA-4 blockade in lung cancer. Looking at the study overall: Overall, approximately 17% of patients showed an objective response, while over 30% attained disease control. Study results and limitations: Radiotherapy plus ipilimumab was followed by expansion in blood of tumor-derived TCR clones.

Clones were sequenced by immunoSEQ multiplex PCR, and TCRdb holds only the in-frame ones, with some missing. The profile shows 45,000 to 55,000 clones, around 77% of them singletons. Germline assignment: CDR1 SGHTA and CDR2 FQGNSA. V was shortened by 2 bases and J by 2 bases, with 5 bases between the two germline ends. CDR3 length equals 13 residues. Details on this clone: Its cognate antigen is unknown.

The V and J genes are TRBV7-2 and TRBJ2-3; D is uncertain. This TCR was sampled from a human donor with non-small cell lung cancer who had stable disease on radiotherapy plus ipilimumab. The sequencing used peripheral blood, collected from a patient treated with radiotherapy plus ipilimumab. The CDR3 sequence is CASSLLYTDTQYF. The CDR3 coding sequence is TGTGCCAGCAGCTTACTGTACACAGATACGCAGTATTTT.